This T cell receptor (beta chain) is drawn from a study of blood T cell repertoires in COVID-19. For the study at large: COVID-19 samples from acute and convalescent phases originated in the United States, Italy and Spain. Nucleic acid was either cDNA or gDNA, and it came from T cells, B-cell-depleted T cells, or PBMCs.

The CDR3 is 18 amino acids. From germline, CDR1 is KGHSH and CDR2 LQKENI. V gave up 1 base and J gave up 4 bases, with 19 bases separating them. Per the original data handling: Reference gene primer amplification in the assay estimated nucleated cell counts. Method: immunoSEQ multiplex PCR; TCRdb's copy keeps in-frame clones and lacks some. V and J calls plus clone size are reproduced from that table; the DNA served to infer D and trimming. The sample includes 57,000 or so clones, 65% to 85% of them seen just once. The chain carries TRBV18 and TRBJ2-2, with D perhaps matching TRBD2 (6 bases). This TCR was recovered from a woman of 80 years or more with active or convalescent COVID-19. Specimen: peripheral blood. CDR3 residues: CASSPLLPGGGFTGELFF. The CDR3 DNA reads TGTGCCAGCTCACCACTACTCCCCGGCGGAGGGTTCACCGGGGAGCTGTTTTTT.